A single TCR beta chain is shown here with its context. No cognate antigen has been identified for it. Base qualities are not recorded, but no much larger clone differs from it by a single base. The sample is drawn from a study of control samples from healthy donors and cancer patients (dated by TCRdb to about 2020). The library was generated by the immunoSEQ multiplex PCR assay. TCRdb limited this immuneACCESS table to in-frame rearrangements with V and J called. A share of clones is missing; checked studies link under half to unresolved V genes, and the rest is unexplained. This sample holds roughly 150,000 clones; 89% were observed only once. The ten largest clonotypes hold more than 4% of the sample. CDR1 and CDR2 were assigned from the germline V gene as SGDLS and YYNGEE. From the cysteine up to the phenylalanine, the CDR3 has a length of 14 residues. Left in the record is the CDR3 DNA by itself, 42 bases read in frame from the first base. V sheds 0 bases and J sheds 2 bases, leaving 3 bases between their ends.

This chain is built from TRBV9 and TRBJ2-6; the D segment cannot be called with confidence. The receptor's source is a man aged 25-40 years in good health. The material sequenced was blood. The nucleotide sequence reads as follows: TGTGCCAGCAGCGTAGTCCCTGGGGCCAACGTCCTGACTTTC. Translated, this gives CASSVVPGANVLTF.